A single sample is the source of the 19 T cell receptor beta chains below, sequenced in a study of cytomegalovirus exposure and HLA in healthy donors. Primers for the PCR totalled 60 Vbeta and 13 Jbeta. Sequenced by immunoSEQ multiplex PCR; TCRdb stores in-frame clones only, minus some. The repertoire consists of around 110,000 clones, with over 65% occurring once and the leading ten covering roughly 0.9%. The sample was PBMCs. Receptors were obtained from a woman aged 25 to 39 in good health and CMV-seronegative.

A few counts support this clone. V gene TRBV4-2 combines with J gene TRBJ1-1; D gene unclear. Trimming removed 7 bases at V and 0 bases at J, with 9 bases between. The length of the CDR3 is 13 residues. Germline-derived CDR1 and CDR2 are LGHNA and YNFKEQ. The CDR3 DNA is TGTGCCAGCACCGGGTTGGTGAACACTGAAGCTTTCTTT. This codes for CASTGLVNTEAFF.

V is TRBV19 and J is TRBJ2-3; 7 positions match TRBD1. CDR1 is LNHDA and CDR2 is SQIVND in the germline V gene (reference sequence). V was clipped by 5 bases and J by 3 bases; unmatched bases: 8. The CDR3 has 15 amino acids. The CDR3 reads CASSADRAGTDTQYF. Here the CDR3 DNA reads TGTGCCAGTAGTGCTGACAGGGCCGGAACAGATACGCAGTATTTT.

The chain employs TRBV5-6 and TRBJ2-5; 13 nucleotides agree with TRBD2. This CDR3 has 16 residues. Per the germline V gene, CDR1 is SGHDT and CDR2 is YYEEEE. V shed 2 bases, J shed 5 bases, and the junction held 6 bases outside the gene matches. CDR3 protein: CASSFRLAGGEETQYF. The CDR3 region has the DNA TGTGCCAGCAGCTTTCGACTAGCGGGAGGCGAGGAGACCCAGTACTTC.

The chain recombines TRBV10-3 with TRBJ1-2; tentatively, D is TRBD1 (6 bases). V dropped 6 bases and J dropped 6 bases, with 17 bases sitting between them. The CDR3 has 14 amino acids. Germline values: CDR1 ENHRY, CDR2 SYGVKD. DNA for the CDR3: TGTGCCATCAGCACGCCCGACAGGTCCAATGGCTACACCTTC. This encodes CAISTPDRSNGYTF.

The chain is built from TRBV7-2 and TRBJ1-1; TRBD1 is a possible D gene (5 bases). This CDR3 is 16 amino acids long. Trimming stripped 6 bases from V and 0 bases from J, with 17 bases between. Germline values: CDR1 SGHTA, CDR2 FQGNSA. As DNA, the CDR3 is TGTGCCAGCAGTAAGATCAGGGACTCTATGAACACTGAAGCTTTCTTT. Protein sequence: CASSKIRDSMNTEAFF.

CDR3 region: CAWTVGGAGTGELFF. CDR3 nucleotide sequence: TGTGCCTGGACGGTCGGAGGGGCCGGTACCGGGGAGCTGTTTTTT. The chain uses TRBV30 and TRBJ2-2; weak D call: TRBD2 (6 bases). This CDR3 comprises 15 residues. CDR1 and CDR2 (germline): GTSNPN, SVGIG (reference sequence). Trimming shortened V by 4 bases and J by 5 bases, and 17 bases separated the two germline ends.

This chain uses TRBV29-1 with TRBJ1-5; 9 positions match TRBD1. Germline loops: CDR1 SQVTM, CDR2 ANQGSEA. The CDR3 runs 14 residues. The V and J ends lost 6 bases and 5 bases, in that order; junction bases with no gene match: 8. This CDR3 is CSVQTGGTDQPQHF. CDR3 in DNA: TGCAGCGTCCAAACAGGGGGCACGGATCAGCCCCAGCATTTT. Variable domain in full (rest from reference TRBV29-1 and TRBJ1-5): SAVISQKPSRDICQRGTSLTIQCQVDSQVTMMFWYRQQPGQSLTLIATANQGSEATYESGFVIDKFPISRPNLTFSTLTVSNMSPEDSSIYLCSVQTGGTDQPQHFGDGTRLSIL.

The CDR3 DNA is TGTGCCATCAGTCCGGGACTCGAATCCTACGAGCAGTACTTC. This encodes CAISPGLESYEQYF. The rearrangement uses TRBV10-3 and TRBJ2-7, with D possibly being TRBD2 (6 bases). CDR1 and CDR2 from the germline V gene are ENHRY and SYGVKD. There are 14 residues in the CDR3. With 5 bases removed from V and 1 base from J, the gap between germline ends came to 12 bases.

CDR3 loop: CAWTAGTGVFTEAFF. The CDR3 DNA follows: TGTGCCTGGACAGCCGGGACAGGGGTATTTACTGAAGCTTTCTTT. The chain employs TRBV30 and TRBJ1-1; 10 nucleotides agree with TRBD1. CDR1 and CDR2 (germline): GTSNPN, SVGIG (reference sequence). With 4 bases clipped from V and 5 bases from J, the junction kept 10 bases outside the gene matches. The CDR3 covers 15 residues.

This clone appeared once. The rearrangement joins TRBV30 to TRBJ1-3, with 8 bases fitting TRBD1. From germline, CDR1 is GTSNPN and CDR2 SVGIG (reference sequence). V gave up 5 bases and J gave up 0 bases; unmatched junction bases: 6. This CDR3 has 15 residues. CDR3 region: CAWGTGVTSGNTIYF. CDR3 in DNA: TGTGCCTGGGGGACAGGCGTAACCTCTGGAAACACCATATATTTT.

The V call is TRBV5-1, the J call TRBJ2-5; TRBD2 matches 9 bases. The junction had 8 bases not matched to a gene; V was cut back by 0 bases and J by 5 bases. Germline lookup yields CDR1 SGHRS and CDR2 YFSETQ. CDR3 size: 16 residues. CDR3 DNA: TGCGCCAGCAGCTTGGACGGCGGGGGGGCGTATGAGACCCAGTACTTC. Encoded protein: CASSLDGGGAYETQYF.

This clone was detected only once. The CDR3, as DNA: TGTGCCAGCAGTGAAGCACGGGATATGGACCGCTACGAGCAGTACTTC. Its translation: CASSEARDMDRYEQYF. This chain joins TRBV2 and TRBJ2-7; TRBD2 is a possible D gene (5 bases). V lost 0 bases and J 3 bases, leaving 15 bases between the germline ends. Germline CDR1 SNHLY, CDR2 FYNNEI. The CDR3 is 16 amino acids. Drawing the rest from reference TRBV2 and TRBJ2-7, the complete variable domain is EPEVTQTPSHQVTQMGQEVILRCVPISNHLYFYWYRQILGQKVEFLVSFYNNEISEKSEIFDDQFSVERPDGSNFTLKIRSTKLEDSAMYFCASSEARDMDRYEQYFGPGTRLTVT.

Only a few counts were recorded for this clone. The chain uses TRBV9 and TRBJ1-1; 7 bases agree with TRBD1. This CDR3 has 16 residues. Germline CDR1 and CDR2: SGDLS and YYNGEE. CDR3: CASTRGPRRVETEAFF. The CDR3 nucleotides read TGTGCGTCGACTAGGGGGCCCCGGCGGGTTGAGACTGAAGCTTTCTTT.

This chain uses TRBV6-5 with TRBJ1-2; 7 bases match TRBD1. This CDR3 spans 14 amino acids. J gave up 4 bases and V 6 bases, and 8 bases lay outside the gene matches. Germline assignment: CDR1 MNHEY and CDR2 SVGAGI. Here the CDR3 DNA reads TGTGCCAGCAGGCCAGAGAGGGACAGCTATGGCTACACCTTC. It yields the protein CASRPERDSYGYTF.

The rearrangement links TRBV6-1 to TRBJ2-1; the match to TRBD2 covers 9 bases. The CDR3 extends over 18 amino acids. Unmatched junction bases numbered 13, after V lost 0 bases and J lost 7 bases. Germline V gene lookup returns CDR1 MNHNS and CDR2 SASEGT. CDR3 loop: CASSEALRLAGEDNEQFF. Written as DNA, the CDR3 is TGTGCCAGCAGTGAAGCGCTCAGATTAGCGGGAGAAGATAATGAGCAGTTCTTC.

The rearrangement joins TRBV2 to TRBJ1-6; D ambiguous. V was trimmed by 3 bases and J by 6 bases, leaving 6 bases between them. The length of the CDR3 is 13 residues. Germline V gives CDR1 SNHLY, CDR2 FYNNEI. The CDR3 here is CASSDPGNSPLHF. In DNA, the CDR3 is TGTGCCAGCAGTGATCCGGGTAATTCACCCCTCCACTTT.

There are a few counts of this clone. V gene TRBV7-8 combines with J gene TRBJ2-5; 7 nucleotides align to TRBD1. This CDR3 has 15 residues. V trimming: 4 bases; J trimming: 2 bases; junction bases outside the gene matches: 7. Germline V lookup: CDR1 SGHVS, CDR2 FQNEAQ. The CDR3 region has the DNA TGTGCCAGCAGCTCAGGGGGTTGGGGGCAAGAGACCCAGTACTTC. It specifies CASSSGGWGQETQYF.

The chain employs TRBV2 and TRBJ2-1, with D hard to call. Trimming left V 9 bases short and J 5 bases short, with 14 bases between. This CDR3 has 13 amino acids. The germline V gene encodes CDR1 SNHLY and CDR2 FYNNEI. In DNA form, the CDR3 reads TGTGCCAGTACTCGGGTTTCCAACAATGAGCAGTTCTTC. Its protein is CASTRVSNNEQFF.

This clone was seen more than once but under ten times. The chain links TRBV5-1 to TRBJ2-2; possibly TRBD1 for D (6 bases). This CDR3 contains 14 residues. The V end lost 4 bases, the J end lost 3 bases, and 10 bases lay between the germline ends. Germline CDR1 SGHRS, CDR2 YFSETQ. CDR3 bases: TGCGCCAGCAGCCGACAGGATTACACCGGGGAGCTGTTTTTT. Translated, it gives CASSRQDYTGELFF.